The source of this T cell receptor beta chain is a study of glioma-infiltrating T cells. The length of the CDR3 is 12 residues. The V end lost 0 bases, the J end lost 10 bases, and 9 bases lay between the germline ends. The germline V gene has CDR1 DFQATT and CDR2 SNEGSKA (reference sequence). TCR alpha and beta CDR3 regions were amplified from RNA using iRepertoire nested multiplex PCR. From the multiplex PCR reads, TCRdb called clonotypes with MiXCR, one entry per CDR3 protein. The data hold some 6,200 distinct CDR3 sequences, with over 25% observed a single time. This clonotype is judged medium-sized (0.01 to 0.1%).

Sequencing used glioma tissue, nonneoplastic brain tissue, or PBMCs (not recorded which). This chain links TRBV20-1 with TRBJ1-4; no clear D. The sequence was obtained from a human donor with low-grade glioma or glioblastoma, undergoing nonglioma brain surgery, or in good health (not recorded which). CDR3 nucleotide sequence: TGCAGTGCTAGAGATGCGGGTGGAAAACTGTTTTTT. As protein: CSARDAGGKLFF.